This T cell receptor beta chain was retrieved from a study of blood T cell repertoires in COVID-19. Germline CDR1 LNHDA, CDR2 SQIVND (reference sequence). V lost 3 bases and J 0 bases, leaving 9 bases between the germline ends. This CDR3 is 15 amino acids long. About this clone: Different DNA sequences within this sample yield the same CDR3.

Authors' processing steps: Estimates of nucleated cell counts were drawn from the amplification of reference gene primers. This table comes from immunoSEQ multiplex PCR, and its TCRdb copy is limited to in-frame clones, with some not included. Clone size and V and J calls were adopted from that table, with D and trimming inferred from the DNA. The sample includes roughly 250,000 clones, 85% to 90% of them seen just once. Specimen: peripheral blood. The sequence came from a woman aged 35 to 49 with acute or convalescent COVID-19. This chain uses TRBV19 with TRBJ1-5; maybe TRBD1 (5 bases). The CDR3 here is CASSIRVNSNQPQHF. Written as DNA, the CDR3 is TGTGCCAGTAGTATCAGGGTCAATAGCAATCAGCCCCAGCATTTT. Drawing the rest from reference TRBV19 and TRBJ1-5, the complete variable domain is DGGITQSPKYLFRKEGQNVTLSCEQNLNHDAMYWYRQDPGQGLRLIYYSQIVNDFQKGDIAEGYSVSREKKESFPLTVTSAQKNPTAFYLCASSIRVNSNQPQHFGDGTRLSIL.